These T cell receptor beta chains were read from a single sample in a study of T cell repertoires in cytomegalovirus infection. These receptors are not linked to any known antigen. From the reads, TCRdb called clonotypes with MiXCR, one entry per CDR3 protein. The sample lists approximately 220,000 distinct CDR3 sequences; 38% were seen once. Specimen: CD8+ T cells from cultured PBMCs, collected from culture after CMV antigen stimulation. The source of these receptors is a human donor in good health (CMV status not recorded). Some clones in this sample may be carry-over from other donors' samples. The CDR3 runs from the conserved cysteine through the conserved F or W. D genes are given only for firm matches. Clone sizes are given selectively: once, few, many, or a class where the clone is expanded.

len: 19; v_gene: TRBV7-9; d_gene: TRBD2; j_gene: TRBJ2-5; abundance: few; CDR3nt: TGTGCCAGCAGCTTCCCCATCGCTAGCGGGAGTCTCTCCCAAGAGACCCAGTACTTC; CDR3aa: CASSFPIASGSLSQETQYF
len: 13; v_gene: TRBV29-1; d_gene: TRBD2; j_gene: TRBJ2-2; abundance: NA; CDR3nt: TGCAGCGGCTCTAGCGGATACACCGGGGAGCTGTTTTTT; CDR3aa: CSGSSGYTGELFF
len: 18; v_gene: TRBV4-1; d_gene: TRBD2; j_gene: TRBJ2-3; abundance: few; CDR3nt: TGCGCCAGCAGCCAAGCAACTTTAGCGGGGGGGCTAACAGATACGCAGTATTTT; CDR3aa: CASSQATLAGGLTDTQYF
len: 14; v_gene: TRBV19; d_gene: NA; j_gene: TRBJ1-1; abundance: NA; CDR3nt: TGTGCCAGTATTGATGGTGACAGTCTTTTGTCGGCTTTCTTT; CDR3aa: CASIDGDSLLSAFF
len: 15; v_gene: TRBV27; d_gene: TRBD1; j_gene: TRBJ1-2; abundance: NA; CDR3nt: TGTGCCAGCAGTTATGGGGGGACAGCGCACTATGGCTACACCTTC; CDR3aa: CASSYGGTAHYGYTF
len: 15; v_gene: TRBV27; d_gene: TRBD2; j_gene: TRBJ2-1; abundance: NA; CDR3nt: TGTGCCAGCAGTTATAGGCTAGCGGGAGCAGTTGAGCAGTTCTTC; CDR3aa: CASSYRLAGAVEQFF
len: 16; v_gene: TRBV7-9; d_gene: TRBD1; j_gene: TRBJ2-5; abundance: NA; CDR3nt: TGTGCCAGCAGCTTCCCCGGGACAGGGGGTGGAGAGACCCAGTACTTC; CDR3aa: CASSFPGTGGGETQYF
len: 15; v_gene: TRBV27; d_gene: NA; j_gene: TRBJ1-2; abundance: few; CDR3nt: TGTGCCAGCAGTTTAAACAGGGCGAATAGCTATGGCTACACCTTC; CDR3aa: CASSLNRANSYGYTF
len: 17; v_gene: TRBV7-6; d_gene: NA; j_gene: TRBJ2-3; abundance: NA; CDR3nt: TGTGCCAGCAGCTTAGCGGAGGTTCAAAGGACCCCAGATACGCAGTATTTT; CDR3aa: CASSLAEVQRTPDTQYF
len: 12; v_gene: TRBV20-1; d_gene: TRBD2; j_gene: TRBJ2-7; abundance: NA; CDR3nt: TGCAGTGCTCAACTAGCGGGACGCGAGCAGTACTTC; CDR3aa: CSAQLAGREQYF
len: 16; v_gene: TRBV10-3; d_gene: TRBD2; j_gene: TRBJ2-7; abundance: once; CDR3nt: TGTGCCATACGCCCTAGGACTAGCGTAAACTCCTACGAGCAGTACTTC; CDR3aa: CAIRPRTSVNSYEQYF
len: 17; v_gene: TRBV4-2; d_gene: TRBD2; j_gene: TRBJ2-1; abundance: NA; CDR3nt: TGTGCCAGCAGCCATACACTAGCGGGAGGGACATACAATGAGCAGTTCTTC; CDR3aa: CASSHTLAGGTYNEQFF
len: 15; v_gene: TRBV6-1; d_gene: NA; j_gene: TRBJ1-3; abundance: NA; CDR3nt: TGTGCCAGCAGTGAAGACTCCAACTCTGGAAACACCATATATTTT; CDR3aa: CASSEDSNSGNTIYF
len: 15; v_gene: TRBV7-9; d_gene: NA; j_gene: TRBJ1-2; abundance: NA; CDR3nt: TGTGCCAGCAGCCCACCTACAAATCGGGGTTATGGCTACACCTTC; CDR3aa: CASSPPTNRGYGYTF
len: 13; v_gene: TRBV3-1; d_gene: NA; j_gene: TRBJ2-2; abundance: once; CDR3nt: TGTGCCAGCAGGCTCCCCAACACCGGGGAGCTGTTTTTT; CDR3aa: CASRLPNTGELFF
len: 13; v_gene: TRBV20-1; d_gene: NA; j_gene: TRBJ1-1; abundance: NA; CDR3nt: TGCAGTGCTAGTTGGGAGATGAACACTGAAGCTTTCTTT; CDR3aa: CSASWEMNTEAFF
len: 16; v_gene: TRBV7-9; d_gene: TRBD1; j_gene: TRBJ2-4; abundance: few; CDR3nt: TGTGCCAGCAGCTCGGGACAGGGTTATCCTAAAAACATTCAGTACTTC; CDR3aa: CASSSGQGYPKNIQYF
len: 14; v_gene: TRBV4-1; d_gene: NA; j_gene: TRBJ1-1; abundance: NA; CDR3nt: TGCGCCAGCAGCCAACTACAGGGTAACACTGAAGCTTTCTTT; CDR3aa: CASSQLQGNTEAFF
len: 17; v_gene: TRBV20-1; d_gene: NA; j_gene: TRBJ2-3; abundance: NA; CDR3nt: TGCAGTGCCCGAGGGGGGGGGGCTAGTGGGCTCACAGATACGCAGTATTTT; CDR3aa: CSARGGGASGLTDTQYF
len: 15; v_gene: TRBV27; d_gene: TRBD2; j_gene: TRBJ2-1; abundance: once; CDR3nt: TGTGCCAGCAGTAAACTAGCGGACACCTACAATGAGCAGTTCTTC; CDR3aa: CASSKLADTYNEQFF
len: 13; v_gene: TRBV7-9; d_gene: NA; j_gene: TRBJ2-5; abundance: few; CDR3nt: TGTGCCAGCAGCATAGGAGGTGTGGAGACCCAGTACTTC; CDR3aa: CASSIGGVETQYF
len: 16; v_gene: TRBV12-3/TRBV12-4; d_gene: NA; j_gene: TRBJ2-1; abundance: NA; CDR3nt: TGTGCCAGCAGTTTATGGGGGGATCCTCCTCGGAATGAGCAGTTCTTC; CDR3aa: CASSLWGDPPRNEQFF
len: 15; v_gene: TRBV27; d_gene: NA; j_gene: TRBJ1-5; abundance: NA; CDR3nt: TGTGCCAGCAGTTTAGCCGGGATTGGTCTGCAGCCCCAGCATTTT; CDR3aa: CASSLAGIGLQPQHF
len: 15; v_gene: TRBV7-2; d_gene: NA; j_gene: TRBJ1-2; abundance: many; CDR3nt: TGTGCCAGCAGCTTGTCCGGGGGCGCGGGCTATGGCTACACCTTC; CDR3aa: CASSLSGGAGYGYTF
len: 15; v_gene: TRBV15; d_gene: NA; j_gene: TRBJ1-5; abundance: NA; CDR3nt: TGTGCCACCAGCAGAGTGCAGGACAGCAATCAGCCCCAGCATTTT; CDR3aa: CATSRVQDSNQPQHF
len: 14; v_gene: TRBV6-4; d_gene: TRBD2; j_gene: TRBJ2-1; abundance: NA; CDR3nt: TGTGCCAGTGAAGGACTAGTGGCCAACAATGAGCAGTTCTTC; CDR3aa: CASEGLVANNEQFF
len: 15; v_gene: TRBV27; d_gene: TRBD1; j_gene: TRBJ2-3; abundance: NA; CDR3nt: TGTGCCAGCAGTTTCGGGACAGGGTACACAGATACGCAGTATTTT; CDR3aa: CASSFGTGYTDTQYF
len: 13; v_gene: TRBV4-1; d_gene: NA; j_gene: TRBJ1-1; abundance: NA; CDR3nt: TGCGCCAGCAGCCAAGTTAGGACGACTGAAGCTTTCTTT; CDR3aa: CASSQVRTTEAFF
len: 14; v_gene: TRBV11-3; d_gene: NA; j_gene: TRBJ2-1; abundance: NA; CDR3nt: TGTGCCAGCAGCCCACCCGGACGCCACAATGAGCAGTTCTTC; CDR3aa: CASSPPGRHNEQFF
len: 15; v_gene: TRBV10-3; d_gene: TRBD2; j_gene: TRBJ2-7; abundance: NA; CDR3nt: TGTGCCATCGCCTGGGAGCGGGAGGCCGACTACGAGCAGTACTTC; CDR3aa: CAIAWEREADYEQYF
len: 18; v_gene: TRBV5-4; d_gene: TRBD1; j_gene: TRBJ2-7; abundance: NA; CDR3nt: TGTGCCAGCAGCTCCTCCGGGACAGGGTTTCGTGAAGCCTACGAGCAGTACTTC; CDR3aa: CASSSSGTGFREAYEQYF
len: 13; v_gene: TRBV6-2/TRBV6-3; d_gene: NA; j_gene: TRBJ2-7; abundance: many; CDR3nt: TGTGCCAGCAACTCAGGGGCCTCCTACGAGCAGTACTTC; CDR3aa: CASNSGASYEQYF
len: 14; v_gene: TRBV7-9; d_gene: NA; j_gene: TRBJ1-5; abundance: NA; CDR3nt: TGTGCCAGCAGCCTCCCAGGCCCGAATCAGCCCCAGCATTTT; CDR3aa: CASSLPGPNQPQHF
len: 12; v_gene: TRBV15; d_gene: NA; j_gene: TRBJ1-1; abundance: NA; CDR3nt: TGTGCCACCAGCCCGCTTTCGGGGGGAACTTTCTTT; CDR3aa: CATSPLSGGTFF
len: 15; v_gene: TRBV27; d_gene: NA; j_gene: TRBJ1-2; abundance: NA; CDR3nt: TGTGCCAGCAGTTCGGGGGCAGGGGCCCCCTATGGCTACACCTTC; CDR3aa: CASSSGAGAPYGYTF
len: 12; v_gene: TRBV6-6; d_gene: TRBD2; j_gene: TRBJ2-7; abundance: NA; CDR3nt: TGTGCCAGCAGCCGCGGGAGCTACGAGCAGTACTTC; CDR3aa: CASSRGSYEQYF
len: 12; v_gene: TRBV28; d_gene: NA; j_gene: TRBJ2-7; abundance: few; CDR3nt: TGTGCCAGCAGTGGGGACCAAGACGAGCAGTACTTC; CDR3aa: CASSGDQDEQYF
len: 15; v_gene: TRBV28; d_gene: NA; j_gene: TRBJ2-1; abundance: NA; CDR3nt: TGTGCCAGCTCCACCTGGGGCAGGGGAAACAATGAGCAGTTCTTC; CDR3aa: CASSTWGRGNNEQFF
len: 15; v_gene: TRBV29-1; d_gene: NA; j_gene: TRBJ1-2; abundance: few; CDR3nt: TGCAGCGTTCCCCACCCTCGGGCAATACACTATGGCTACACCTTC; CDR3aa: CSVPHPRAIHYGYTF
len: 20; v_gene: TRBV4-2; d_gene: TRBD2; j_gene: TRBJ2-3; abundance: NA; CDR3nt: TGTGCCAGCAGCCAAGGGACGCACGCGAGGGTGCTAGCGGCAACAGATACGCAGTATTTT; CDR3aa: CASSQGTHARVLAATDTQYF
len: 16; v_gene: TRBV27; d_gene: NA; j_gene: TRBJ2-7; abundance: NA; CDR3nt: TGTGCCAGCACCCCCTCCATGGGGACGATCGGTTACGAGCAGTACTTC; CDR3aa: CASTPSMGTIGYEQYF
len: 18; v_gene: TRBV11-2; d_gene: NA; j_gene: TRBJ2-3; abundance: NA; CDR3nt: TGTGCCAGCAGCGGAACAAGGGGGGGCACTACTAGCACAGATACGCAGTATTTT; CDR3aa: CASSGTRGGTTSTDTQYF
len: 18; v_gene: TRBV7-2; d_gene: TRBD1; j_gene: TRBJ2-3; abundance: few; CDR3nt: TGTGCCAGCAGCCAATCCGCATGGGTAACAGGGGCCACAGATACGCAGTATTTT; CDR3aa: CASSQSAWVTGATDTQYF
len: 16; v_gene: TRBV7-2; d_gene: NA; j_gene: TRBJ2-7; abundance: NA; CDR3nt: TGTGCCAGCAGCATCCCGGGACTTTCCCGTACCTACGAGCAGTACTTC; CDR3aa: CASSIPGLSRTYEQYF
len: 14; v_gene: TRBV5-4; d_gene: TRBD2; j_gene: TRBJ2-1; abundance: NA; CDR3nt: TGTGCCACGGTAGGGGGAGCGGGAGTTGATGAGCAGTTCTTC; CDR3aa: CATVGGAGVDEQFF
len: 18; v_gene: TRBV6-1; d_gene: NA; j_gene: TRBJ1-5; abundance: few; CDR3nt: TGTGCCAGCAGTGGAGAGCCTTACAGGGTATCTATCAATCAGCCCCAGCATTTT; CDR3aa: CASSGEPYRVSINQPQHF
len: 16; v_gene: TRBV2; d_gene: TRBD1; j_gene: TRBJ2-2; abundance: NA; CDR3nt: TGTGCCAGCAGGGAGGGACAGGGCCCCCTGGCCGGGGAGCTGTTTTTT; CDR3aa: CASREGQGPLAGELFF
len: 15; v_gene: TRBV4-2; d_gene: NA; j_gene: TRBJ1-1; abundance: few; CDR3nt: TGTGCCAGCAGCCAAGAAGGCAGGATGAACACTGAAGCTTTCTTT; CDR3aa: CASSQEGRMNTEAFF
len: 14; v_gene: TRBV4-1; d_gene: NA; j_gene: TRBJ1-2; abundance: NA; CDR3nt: TGCGCCAGCAGCCAAGAACGGGGTCGGCCGGGCTACACCTTC; CDR3aa: CASSQERGRPGYTF
len: 16; v_gene: TRBV7-8; d_gene: NA; j_gene: TRBJ2-1; abundance: many; CDR3nt: TGTGCCAGCAGCTCACGGAGCGGTCACTCCTACAATGAGCAGTTCTTC; CDR3aa: CASSSRSGHSYNEQFF
len: 12; v_gene: TRBV7-9; d_gene: NA; j_gene: TRBJ2-1; abundance: few; CDR3nt: TGTGCCAGCAGCTTAGAATCTAATGAGCAGTTCTTC; CDR3aa: CASSLESNEQFF
len: 18; v_gene: TRBV14; d_gene: NA; j_gene: TRBJ1-3; abundance: few; CDR3nt: TGTGCCAGCAGCCAAGATCAGGGGATCTTAGGGCTCGGAAACACCATATATTTT; CDR3aa: CASSQDQGILGLGNTIYF
len: 15; v_gene: TRBV20-1; d_gene: NA; j_gene: TRBJ2-3; abundance: NA; CDR3nt: TGCAGTGCTAGGGGCTTGGGGAGCACGGCAGATACGCAGTATTTT; CDR3aa: CSARGLGSTADTQYF
len: 16; v_gene: TRBV20-1; d_gene: NA; j_gene: TRBJ2-3; abundance: NA; CDR3nt: TGCAGTGCTCGTAGAGGGACGGGCCTAAGCACAGATACGCAGTATTTT; CDR3aa: CSARRGTGLSTDTQYF
len: 19; v_gene: TRBV20-1; d_gene: NA; j_gene: TRBJ2-6; abundance: NA; CDR3nt: TGCAGTGCTAGAGATCCATACGGTGGGACTCGCTCTGGCGCCAACGTCCTGACTTTC; CDR3aa: CSARDPYGGTRSGANVLTF
len: 15; v_gene: TRBV27; d_gene: NA; j_gene: TRBJ1-5; abundance: NA; CDR3nt: TGTGCCAGCAGTTTATCGTCAGGGGGCAATCAGCCCCAGCATTTT; CDR3aa: CASSLSSGGNQPQHF
len: 14; v_gene: TRBV9; d_gene: NA; j_gene: TRBJ1-1; abundance: few; CDR3nt: TGTGCCAGCAGCCCTGGGGGGGGGGAGACTGAAGCTTTCTTT; CDR3aa: CASSPGGGETEAFF